This TCR beta chain appears in the sequencing data of a study of blood T cells in healthy people across ages (dated by TCRdb to between 2014 and 2016). General notes on the study: Template switching captured roughly one uniquely barcoded TCR beta cDNA molecule per two T cells in model experiments. To track age-related changes in TCR beta repertoire diversity, the study relied on deep sequencing normalized with unique cDNA molecular identifiers. The donors were split into four age groups: young (average 16 years), middle-aged (roughly 42), aged (roughly 60) and long-lived (roughly 77). Two additional independent replicas of 1 million unique cDNA reads from the same blood draw were analyzed for two donors (one aged 18 to 30 and one aged 80 or older). The study at large found these results: Because profiling used bulk unsorted PBMCs, naive and antigen-experienced compartments could not be compared conclusively. A strong correlation was found between observed TCR beta diversity and the percentage of naive T cells measured by flow cytometry. Compared with the aged group, more naive CD4+ T cells, fewer expanded clones and increased TCR diversity were shown by the long-lived group, suggesting age selection. Total diversity estimates from one million sequenced T cells were considered lower bounds and underestimates. As age increased, observed TCR beta diversity per million T cells dropped in a roughly linear way, and a significant reduction was already evident by age roughly 40. The CMV infection status of donors was not known, potentially confounding age-related changes in expanded clonotypes.

Systemically healthy Caucasian individuals from Russia, approximately 39 in total and aged about 6 to 95 years, were included as donors. About 9.8 milliliters of peripheral blood were drawn from each donor into EDTA-treated Vacutainer tubes. PBMCs were isolated by Ficoll-Paque density-gradient centrifugation, with at least 7 million obtained per sample. Trizol reagent was used to extract total RNA from PBMCs, with at least 6 micrograms per sample. For every donor, an aliquot of PBMCs went through flow cytometry to measure the percentages of naive CD45RAhigh/CD27high T cells. The method behind the library was 5' RACE. This sample was sequenced with an Illumina HiSeq 2500. A second PCR of about 7 to 12 cycles was run with a J-beta primer mix and a sample-barcoded 5' primer. A unique molecular identifier was introduced onto each TCR beta cDNA molecule by a template-switch 5' adaptor carrying 12 random nucleotides. Each sample yielded at least 3 million CDR3-containing paired-end reads. All of the RNA was converted into first-strand cDNA using the Mint cDNA synthesis kit, with a TRBC-specific oligonucleotide serving as the primer. All cDNA was treated with uracil-DNA glycosylase and then went through a first 18-cycle PCR with the universal primers M1SS and BC2_uni_R. The published analysis was carried out like this. For normalization, 1 million high-quality reads, each with a distinct molecular identifier, were randomly selected from each sample. Reads with shared molecular identifiers were discarded instead of being binned into consensus sequences. CDR3 identification, clonotype clustering and error correction used MiTCR with a Q25 quality threshold and the strictest error-elimination algorithm. A nonparametric unseen species model using Euler transformation provided a lower-bound estimate of total TCR beta diversity. The public reads were reprocessed in TCRdb via fastp at Q25 and MiXCR, keeping in-frame beta chains. CDR3 protein sequences are deduplicated, and each keeps its most common genes and DNA. The V and J calls were not made by the authors but by TCRdb's processing. The sample table shows about 930,000 distinct CDR3 sequences, and approximately 32% are seen once. The top ten hold approximately 10% of the sample.

A note on this clonotype: Its antigen is still unknown. Compared with germline, one end of the junction differs, possibly owing to a read error.

These data also featured in a second study, about T cells of mothers and their children. The second source states: Nine systemically healthy Caucasian individuals, comprising three mothers and their six children, were included as donors. cDNA synthesis consumed the entire amount of extracted RNA, loaded at about 1.5 ug RNA in each 15 ul reaction. In the second PCR, sample barcodes and 2-4 random nucleotides were introduced via the M1S primer. More than 9 million TCR beta CDR3 reads were obtained from each mother, and about 3 million reads were obtained from each child. Thymic selection similarly shapes TCR recombination output in related and unrelated pairs, with minor effect from inherited differences. Normalized repertoire overlap was always found to be slightly, but never significantly, higher in related mother-child pairs than in unrelated mother-child pairs. With a sensitivity of approximately 100 clones per million clonotypes, no persistent microchimeric T cell clones were detected. In the study, deep NGS was used to compare the TCR beta repertoires of mothers and children, and features distinguishing related mother-child pairs from unrelated individuals were sought. The mean age was around 40 +/- 4 years for the mothers and around 10 +/- 4 years for the children. After adapter ligation was performed with NEBNext reagents, the libraries were sequenced on an Illumina HiSeq 2000 with 100+100 nt paired-end reads. To prevent cross-contamination, the mother and child libraries were prepared one month apart and sequenced in separate runs. For each donor, somewhere between about 450,000 and 2,000,000 distinct TCR beta clonotypes were identified. Naive TCR beta clonotypes were estimated from low-frequency clonotypes matched to each donor's FACS-determined naive share, without sorting.

Sequencing was carried out using blood. This TCR derives from a woman between 40 and 50 years old in good health.

The CDR3 sequence is CVSSKTTGGQFF. The sequenced DNA is TGTGTCAGCAGTAAAACAACAGGCGGGCAGTTCTTC. This sequence uses TRBV28 and TRBJ2-1; a tentative D match to TRBD1 spans 5 bases. Based on the germline V gene, the CDR1 and CDR2 sequences are MDHEN and SYDVKM. The CDR3 measures 12 amino acids from cysteine to phenylalanine. Only the CDR3 part of the read is kept: 36 bases, read in frame from the first base.